The 15 T cell receptor beta chains in this list originate from one sample, sequenced in a study of T cell responses to AZD1222 COVID-19 vaccine. Sequencing was performed with immunoSEQ multiplex PCR; in TCRdb, only in-frame clones are kept and a portion is missing. Of about 170,000 clones in the sample, approximately 91% were seen once. The specimen was peripheral blood, collected on day 0 of AZD1222 vaccination. The receptors were gathered from an adult in good health.

The V and J genes are TRBV10-2 and TRBJ2-2; TRBD1 might be the D (5 bases). V was trimmed by 5 bases and J by 2 bases, leaving 9 bases between them. The V gene's germline CDR1 is WSHSY and CDR2 SAAADI. The CDR3 spans 14 residues. CDR3 in amino acids: CASSNGHNTGELFF. CDR3 DNA: TGCGCCAGCAGTAATGGACATAACACCGGGGAGCTGTTTTTT.

CDR3: CASQGVGEQYF. CDR3 nucleotide sequence: TGTGCCTCCCAGGGGGTAGGCGAGCAGTACTTC. The chain uses TRBV28 and TRBJ2-7; 7 positions match TRBD1. V shed 11 bases and J 6 bases; nucleotides not matched to a gene: 7. There are 11 residues in the CDR3. Germline V gene data show CDR1 as MDHEN and CDR2 as SYDVKM.

The V call is TRBV19, the J call TRBJ1-2; perhaps TRBD1 as D (6 bases). The CDR3 length is 19 residues. Germline loops: CDR1 LNHDA, CDR2 SQIVND (reference sequence). V was pared by 7 bases and J by 5 bases, with 32 bases between. In DNA form, the CDR3 reads TGTGCCAGTAACAGTCTCCGGGGGGGGCCAGAGCCGACCCCTTATGGCTACACCTTC. It is translated as CASNSLRGGPEPTPYGYTF.

This sequence joins TRBV2 and TRBJ1-3, with D perhaps matching TRBD1 (6 bases). The ends were cut back, 5 bases at V and 2 bases at J, with 10 bases in the middle. Germline V CDR1 and CDR2: SNHLY, FYNNEI. The CDR3 totals 14 residues. The CDR3 loop reads CASSQQGAGNTIYF. DNA of the CDR3: TGTGCCAGCAGTCAACAGGGTGCTGGAAACACCATATATTTT.

V and J are TRBV19 and TRBJ2-3; 7 bases are a match to TRBD1. This CDR3 is built from 18 residues. V lost 5 bases and J lost 2; bases outside the gene matches: 16. Germline CDR1 and CDR2: LNHDA and SQIVND (reference sequence). The CDR3 coding sequence is TGTGCCAGTAGTGCGCCTCGAGGGACAGTCACCTACACAGATACGCAGTATTTT. This translates into CASSAPRGTVTYTDTQYF. The whole variable domain, remainder taken from reference TRBV19 and TRBJ2-3, is DGGITQSPKYLFRKEGQNVTLSCEQNLNHDAMYWYRQDPGQGLRLIYYSQIVNDFQKGDIAEGYSVSREKKESFPLTVTSAQKNPTAFYLCASSAPRGTVTYTDTQYFGPGTRLTVL.

The rearrangement joins TRBV7-9 to TRBJ1-6; D gene ambiguous. Germline CDR1 is SEHNR and CDR2 is FQNEAQ (reference sequence). Between the trimmed V and J ends, which lost 5 bases and 3 bases, there was a span of 14 bases. This CDR3 comprises 16 residues. In nucleotides, the CDR3 is TGTGCCAGCAGCGACGACCCGACGGGCTATAATTCACCCCTCCACTTT. Its translation is CASSDDPTGYNSPLHF.

V usage is TRBV7-6 and J usage is TRBJ2-5, with D perhaps assigned TRBD1 or TRBD2 (6 bases each). V lost 1 base and J 5 bases, leaving 26 bases between the germline ends. The CDR3 covers 19 residues. The V gene's germline CDR1 is SGHVS and CDR2 FNYEAQ. CDR3 amino acids: CASSLGAGRGVRTSETQYF. CDR3 in DNA: TGTGCCAGCAGCTTAGGGGCAGGAAGGGGGGTCCGTACTTCGGAGACCCAGTACTTC.

V gene TRBV5-1 combines with J gene TRBJ1-4; D not certain. V was clipped by 2 bases and J by 6 bases, with 17 bases between them. The length of the CDR3 is 16 residues. The germline V gene has CDR1 SGHRS and CDR2 YFSETQ. DNA of the CDR3: TGCGCCAGCAGCTTCGAAGCATCAACCGGAGATGAAAAACTGTTTTTT. The encoded protein is CASSFEASTGDEKLFF.

The chain is built from TRBV19 and TRBJ1-6; D might be TRBD1 (6 bases). The CDR3 runs to 16 residues. Germline CDR1 and CDR2: LNHDA and SQIVND (reference sequence). Trimming removed 8 bases from V and 6 bases from J, with 20 bases in between. In DNA form, the CDR3 reads TGTGCCAGTGATCCAGCTGGGGGCCGGGGTAATTCACCCCTCCACTTT. Encoded protein: CASDPAGGRGNSPLHF.

The CDR3 loop reads CAKTGQGNFYVAEAFF. As DNA, the CDR3 is TGTGCCAAGACCGGACAGGGTAATTTTTACGTCGCTGAAGCTTTCTTT. The chain carries TRBV6-4 and TRBJ1-1; 8 bases map to TRBD1. The length of the CDR3 is 16 residues. V was clipped by 10 bases and J by 6 bases; unmatched bases: 19. Germline loops: CDR1 MRHNA, CDR2 SNTAGT.

This clone was recorded a few times. This rearrangement joins TRBV2 to TRBJ1-3, with 9 bases lining up with TRBD1. This CDR3 has 14 residues. With 8 bases clipped from V and 3 bases from J, the junction kept 5 bases outside the gene matches. Germline loops: CDR1 SNHLY, CDR2 FYNNEI. The DNA of the CDR3 is TGTGCCAGCGGGACAGGGTCCGATGGAAACACCATATATTTT. Its translation is CASGTGSDGNTIYF.

In its sample, this clone was seen once. In nucleotides, the CDR3 is TGTGCCAGCAGCGTAGAATACGATCAGCCCCAGCATTTT. Translation: CASSVEYDQPQHF. This rearrangement joins TRBV9 to TRBJ1-5; D uncertain. Germline CDR1 is SGDLS and CDR2 is YYNGEE. This CDR3 comprises 13 residues. Trimming shortened V by 0 bases and J by 5 bases, and 6 bases separated the two germline ends.

This sequence joins TRBV9 and TRBJ2-1; 10 nucleotides align to TRBD2. CDR1 and CDR2 from the germline V gene are SGDLS and YYNGEE. The CDR3 is 17 residues long. The ends lost 3 bases at V and 1 base at J; junction bases unmatched: 7. The DNA for the CDR3 is TGTGCCAGCAGCGCCTCGAGGACTAGCGGATCCTACAATGAGCAGTTCTTC. Residues: CASSASRTSGSYNEQFF.

The V gene is TRBV24-1, the J gene TRBJ2-5; D is undetermined. The CDR3 is 15 residues long. Germline V CDR1 and CDR2: KGHDR, SFDVKD. The ends were cut back, 6 bases at V and 3 bases at J, with 16 bases in the middle. The CDR3 region has the DNA TGTGCCACCAGTAGTCCTCGGGTTGGAGAAGAGACCCAGTACTTC. Its protein product is CATSSPRVGEETQYF.

The chain combines TRBV3-1 (or the pseudogene TRBV3-2) with TRBJ1-1; D is undetermined. CDR3 length equals 11 residues. The V end was cut by 3 bases, the J end by 7 bases, with 6 bases between. In germline, CDR1 is LGHDT, CDR2 YNNKEL (reference sequence). The CDR3 protein is CASSHTHEAFF. The DNA for the CDR3 is TGTGCCAGCAGCCACACACATGAAGCTTTCTTT.